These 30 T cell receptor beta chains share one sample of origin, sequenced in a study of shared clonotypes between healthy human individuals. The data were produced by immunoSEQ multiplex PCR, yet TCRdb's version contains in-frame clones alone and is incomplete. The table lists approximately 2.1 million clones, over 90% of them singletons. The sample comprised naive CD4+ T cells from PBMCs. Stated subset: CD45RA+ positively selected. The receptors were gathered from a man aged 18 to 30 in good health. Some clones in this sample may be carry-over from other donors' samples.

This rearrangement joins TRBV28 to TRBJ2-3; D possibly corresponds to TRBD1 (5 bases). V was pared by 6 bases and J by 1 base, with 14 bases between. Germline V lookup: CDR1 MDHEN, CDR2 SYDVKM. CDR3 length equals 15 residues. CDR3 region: CASRSGAEGTDTQYF. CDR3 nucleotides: TGTGCCAGCAGATCTGGGGCAGAAGGCACAGATACGCAGTATTTT.

CDR3 sequence: CASFSTSLEQYF. CDR3 DNA: TGTGCCAGCTTTTCGACTAGTCTTGAGCAGTACTTC. The V call is TRBV2, the J call TRBJ2-7; a possible D gene is TRBD2 (6 bases). Trimming removed 8 bases from V and 7 bases from J, with 15 bases in between. The CDR3 loop spans 12 amino acids. Germline V gives CDR1 SNHLY, CDR2 FYNNEI.

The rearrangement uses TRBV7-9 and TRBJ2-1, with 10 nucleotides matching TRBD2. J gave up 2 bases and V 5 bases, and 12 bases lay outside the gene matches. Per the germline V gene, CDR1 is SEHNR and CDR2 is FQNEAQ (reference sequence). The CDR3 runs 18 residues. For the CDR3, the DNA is TGTGCCAGCAGCCCTCCGGGACTAGCGACGAGCCCCTACAATGAGCAGTTCTTC. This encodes CASSPPGLATSPYNEQFF.

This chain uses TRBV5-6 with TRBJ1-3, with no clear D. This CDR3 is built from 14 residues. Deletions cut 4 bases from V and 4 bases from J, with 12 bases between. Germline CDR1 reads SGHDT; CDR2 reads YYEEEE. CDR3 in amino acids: CASSPQDYGNTIYF. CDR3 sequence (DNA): TGTGCCAGCAGCCCTCAGGATTACGGAAACACCATATATTTT.

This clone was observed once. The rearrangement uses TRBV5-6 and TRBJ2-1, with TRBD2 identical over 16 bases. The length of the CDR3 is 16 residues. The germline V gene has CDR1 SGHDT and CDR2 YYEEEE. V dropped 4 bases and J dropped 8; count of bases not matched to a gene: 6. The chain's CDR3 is CASSHGGLAGGDEQFF. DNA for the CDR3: TGTGCCAGCAGCCACGGGGGACTAGCGGGAGGGGATGAGCAGTTCTTC.

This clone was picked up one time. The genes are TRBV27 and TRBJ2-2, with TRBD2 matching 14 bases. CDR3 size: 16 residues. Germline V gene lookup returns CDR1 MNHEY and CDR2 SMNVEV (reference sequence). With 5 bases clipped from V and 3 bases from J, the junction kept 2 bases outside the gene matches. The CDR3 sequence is CASSRLAGGYTGELFF. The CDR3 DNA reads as TGTGCCAGCAGTAGACTAGCGGGAGGGTACACCGGGGAGCTGTTTTTT.

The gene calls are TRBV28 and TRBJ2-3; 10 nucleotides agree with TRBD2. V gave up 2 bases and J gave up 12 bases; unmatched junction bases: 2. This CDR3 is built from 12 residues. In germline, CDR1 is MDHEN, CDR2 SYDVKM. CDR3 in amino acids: CASSLLAGDQYF. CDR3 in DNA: TGTGCCAGCAGTTTACTAGCGGGAGACCAGTATTTT.

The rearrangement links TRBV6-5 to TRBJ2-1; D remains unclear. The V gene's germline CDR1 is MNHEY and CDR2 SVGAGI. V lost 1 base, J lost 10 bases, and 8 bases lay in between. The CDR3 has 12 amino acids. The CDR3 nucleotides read TGTGCCAGCAGTTACTTGGGTTTCGAGCAGTTCTTC. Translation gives CASSYLGFEQFF.

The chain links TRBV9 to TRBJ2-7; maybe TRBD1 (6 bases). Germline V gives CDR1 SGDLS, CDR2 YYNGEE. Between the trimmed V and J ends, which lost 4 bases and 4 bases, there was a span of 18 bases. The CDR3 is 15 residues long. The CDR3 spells CASSPQGNRAYEQYF. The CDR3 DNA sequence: TGTGCCAGCAGCCCTCAGGGGAATCGTGCTTACGAGCAGTACTTC.

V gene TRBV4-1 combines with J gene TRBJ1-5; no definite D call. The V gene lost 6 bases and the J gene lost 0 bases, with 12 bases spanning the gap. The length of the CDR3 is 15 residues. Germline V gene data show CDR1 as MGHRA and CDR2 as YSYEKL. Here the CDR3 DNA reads TGCGCCAGCAGGGACCACCGGGGTAGCAATCAGCCCCAGCATTTT. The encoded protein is CASRDHRGSNQPQHF.

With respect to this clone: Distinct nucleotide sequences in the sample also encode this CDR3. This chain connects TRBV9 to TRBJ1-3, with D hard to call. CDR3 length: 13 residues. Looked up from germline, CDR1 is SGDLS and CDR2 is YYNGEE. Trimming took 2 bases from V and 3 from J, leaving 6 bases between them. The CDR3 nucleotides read TGTGCCAGCAGCGTTGGCGGTGGAAACACCATATATTTT. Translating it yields CASSVGGGNTIYF. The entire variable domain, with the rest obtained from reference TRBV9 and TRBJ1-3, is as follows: DSGVTQTPKHLITATGQRVTLRCSPRSGDLSVYWYQQSLDQGLQFLIQYYNGEERAKGNILERFSAQQFPDLHSELNLSSLELGDSALYFCASSVGGGNTIYFGEGSWLTVV.

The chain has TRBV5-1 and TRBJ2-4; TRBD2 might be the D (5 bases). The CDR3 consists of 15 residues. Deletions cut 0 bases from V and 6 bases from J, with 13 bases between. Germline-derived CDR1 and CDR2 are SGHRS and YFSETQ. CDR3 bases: TGCGCCAGCAGCTTGGAATCGGCCGGAGGAAACATTCAGTACTTC. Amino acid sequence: CASSLESAGGNIQYF.

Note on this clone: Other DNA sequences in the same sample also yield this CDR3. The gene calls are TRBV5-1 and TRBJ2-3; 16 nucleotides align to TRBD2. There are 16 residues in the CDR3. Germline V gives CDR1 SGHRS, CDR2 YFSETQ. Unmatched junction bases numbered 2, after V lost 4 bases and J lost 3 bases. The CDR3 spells CASSQGLAGGTDTQYF. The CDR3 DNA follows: TGCGCCAGCAGCCAGGGACTAGCGGGAGGGACAGATACGCAGTATTTT.

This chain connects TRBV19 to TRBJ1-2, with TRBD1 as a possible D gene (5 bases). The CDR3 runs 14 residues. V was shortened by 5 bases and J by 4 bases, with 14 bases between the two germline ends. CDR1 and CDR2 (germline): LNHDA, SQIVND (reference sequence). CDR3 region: CASSPQGRSYGYTF. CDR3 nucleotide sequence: TGTGCCAGTAGTCCCCAGGGACGGAGCTATGGCTACACCTTC.

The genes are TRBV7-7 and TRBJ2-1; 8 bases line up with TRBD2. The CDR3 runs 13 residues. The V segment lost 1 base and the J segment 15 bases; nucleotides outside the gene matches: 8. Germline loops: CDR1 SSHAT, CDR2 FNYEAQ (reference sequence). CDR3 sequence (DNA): TGTGCCAGCAGCTTAGATCGGGGGGGCCAGGTGTTCTTC. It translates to CASSLDRGGQVFF.

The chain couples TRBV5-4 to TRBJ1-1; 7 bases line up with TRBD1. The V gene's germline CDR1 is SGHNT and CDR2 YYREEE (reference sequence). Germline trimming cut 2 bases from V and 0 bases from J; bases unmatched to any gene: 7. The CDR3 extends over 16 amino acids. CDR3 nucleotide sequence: TGTGCCAGCAGCTTCCCCAGGGGGGCCATGAACACTGAAGCTTTCTTT. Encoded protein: CASSFPRGAMNTEAFF.

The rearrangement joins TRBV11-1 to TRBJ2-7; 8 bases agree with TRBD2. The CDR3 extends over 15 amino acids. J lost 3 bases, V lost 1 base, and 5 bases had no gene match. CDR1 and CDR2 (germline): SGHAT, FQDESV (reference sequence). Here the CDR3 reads CASSLGDTSGYEQYF. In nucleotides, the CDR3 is TGTGCCAGCAGCTTAGGGGATACTAGCGGCTACGAGCAGTACTTC.

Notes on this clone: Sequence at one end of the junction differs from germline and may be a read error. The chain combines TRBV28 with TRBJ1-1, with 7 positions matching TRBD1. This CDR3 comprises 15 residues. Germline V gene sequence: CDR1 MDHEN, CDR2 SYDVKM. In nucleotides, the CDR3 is TGTGCCAGCAGTTCCCCCAGGGGGGTGAAAACTGAAGCTTTCTTT. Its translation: CASSSPRGVKTEAFF. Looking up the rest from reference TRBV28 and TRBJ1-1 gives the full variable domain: DVKVTQSSRYLVKRTGEKVFLECVQDMDHENMFWYRQDPGLGLRLIYFSYDVKMKEKGDIPEGYSVSREKKERFSLILESASTNQTSMYLCASSSPRGVKTEAFFGQGTRLTVV.

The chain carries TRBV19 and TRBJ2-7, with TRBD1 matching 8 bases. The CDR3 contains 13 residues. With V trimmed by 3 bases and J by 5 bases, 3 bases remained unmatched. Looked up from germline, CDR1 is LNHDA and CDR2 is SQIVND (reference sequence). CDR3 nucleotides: TGTGCCAGTAGTATGGCACAGGGGGACGAGCAGTACTTC. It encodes CASSMAQGDEQYF.

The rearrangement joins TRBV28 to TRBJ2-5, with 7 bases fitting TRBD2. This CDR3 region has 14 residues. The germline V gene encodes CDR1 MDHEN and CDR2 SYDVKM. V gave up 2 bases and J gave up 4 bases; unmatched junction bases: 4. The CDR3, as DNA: TGTGCCAGCAGTTTAACTAGCGTGAGAGAGACCCAGTACTTC. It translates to CASSLTSVRETQYF.

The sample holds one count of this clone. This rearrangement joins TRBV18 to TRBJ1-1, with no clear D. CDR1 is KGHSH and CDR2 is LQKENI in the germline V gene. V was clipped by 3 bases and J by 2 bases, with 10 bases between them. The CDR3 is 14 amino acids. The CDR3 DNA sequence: TGTGCCAGCTCACCTCCGGGTAGTAACACTGAAGCTTTCTTT. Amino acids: CASSPPGSNTEAFF.

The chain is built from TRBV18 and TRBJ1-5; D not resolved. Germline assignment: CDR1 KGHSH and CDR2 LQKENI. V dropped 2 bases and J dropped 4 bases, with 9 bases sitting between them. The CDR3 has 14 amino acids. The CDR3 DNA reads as TGTGCCAGCTCACCATCGGACCTGAATCAGCCCCAGCATTTT. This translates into CASSPSDLNQPQHF.

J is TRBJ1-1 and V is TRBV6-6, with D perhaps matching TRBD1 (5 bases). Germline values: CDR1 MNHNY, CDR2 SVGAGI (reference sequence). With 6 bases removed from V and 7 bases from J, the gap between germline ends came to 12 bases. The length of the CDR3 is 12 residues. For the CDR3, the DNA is TGTGCCAGCAGCCGGGGAGACAGTGAAGCTTTCTTT. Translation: CASSRGDSEAFF.

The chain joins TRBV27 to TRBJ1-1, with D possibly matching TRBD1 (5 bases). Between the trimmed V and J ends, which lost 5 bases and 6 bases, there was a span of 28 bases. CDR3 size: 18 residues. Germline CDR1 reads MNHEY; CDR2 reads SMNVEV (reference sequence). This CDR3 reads CASSGRPLVGGGLAEAFF. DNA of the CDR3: TGTGCCAGCAGTGGCCGACCCTTAGTTGGGGGAGGTTTGGCTGAAGCTTTCTTT.

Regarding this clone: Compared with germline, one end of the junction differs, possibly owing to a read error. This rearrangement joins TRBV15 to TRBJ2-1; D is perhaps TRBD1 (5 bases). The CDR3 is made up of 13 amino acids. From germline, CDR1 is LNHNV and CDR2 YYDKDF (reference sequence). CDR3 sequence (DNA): TGTGCCACCAGCAGAGTCACGGACAATGGGCAGTTCTTC. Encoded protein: CATSRVTDNGQFF.

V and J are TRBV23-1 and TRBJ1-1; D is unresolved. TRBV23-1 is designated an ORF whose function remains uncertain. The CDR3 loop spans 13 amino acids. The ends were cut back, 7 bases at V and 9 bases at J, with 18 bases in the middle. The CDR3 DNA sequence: TGCGCCAGCACCCCCTCCCCGTCCCGGAAAGCTTTCTTT. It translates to CASTPSPSRKAFF.

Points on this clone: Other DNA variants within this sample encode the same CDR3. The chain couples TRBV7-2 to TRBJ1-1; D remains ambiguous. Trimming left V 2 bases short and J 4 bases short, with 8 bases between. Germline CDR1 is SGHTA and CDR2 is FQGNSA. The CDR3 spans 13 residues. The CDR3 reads CASSLRRATEAFF. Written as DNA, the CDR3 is TGTGCCAGCAGCTTACGGAGGGCCACTGAAGCTTTCTTT.

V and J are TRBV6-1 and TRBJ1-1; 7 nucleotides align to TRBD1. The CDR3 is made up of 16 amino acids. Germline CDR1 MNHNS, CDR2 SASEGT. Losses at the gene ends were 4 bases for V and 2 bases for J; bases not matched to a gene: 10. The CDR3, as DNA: TGTGCCAGCAGTGGAGAACAGGGGAGGCGCAACACTGAAGCTTTCTTT. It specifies CASSGEQGRRNTEAFF.

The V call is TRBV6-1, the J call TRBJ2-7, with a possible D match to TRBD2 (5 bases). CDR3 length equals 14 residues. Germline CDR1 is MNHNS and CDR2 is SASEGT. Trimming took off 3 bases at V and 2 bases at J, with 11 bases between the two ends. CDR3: CASSDWRMAYEQYF. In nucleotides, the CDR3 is TGTGCCAGCAGTGATTGGAGGATGGCCTACGAGCAGTACTTC.

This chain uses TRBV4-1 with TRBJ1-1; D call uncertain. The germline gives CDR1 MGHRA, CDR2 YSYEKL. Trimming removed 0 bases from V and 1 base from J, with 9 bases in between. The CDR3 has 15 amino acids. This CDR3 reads CASSQDRYRNTEAFF. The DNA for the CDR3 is TGCGCCAGCAGCCAAGATAGATACAGGAACACTGAAGCTTTCTTT.